Shown below are 25 T cell receptor beta chains from a single sample sequenced in a study of response to subunit inactivated influenza vaccine. TCRdb re-called the RT-PCR reads through MiXCR, storing one row per CDR3 protein. The table has more than 150,000 distinct CDR3 sequences, about a tenth seen once. The sequencing used non-naive T cells sorted from PBMCs, collected on the day of vaccination. The receptors were sampled from a man aged 50-60 years who received an inactivated influenza vaccine.

This clonotype occurred a few times. The V gene is TRBV12-3 or TRBV12-4, the J gene TRBJ1-4; D perhaps matches TRBD1 (6 bases). The CDR3 loop spans 14 amino acids. Trimming removed 4 bases at V and 11 bases at J, with 17 bases between. The CDR3 sequence is CASSYRVSGGKLFF. The CDR3 DNA follows: TGTGCCAGCAGTTACAGGGTCTCCGGAGGGAAACTGTTTTTT.

The genes are TRBV5-6 and TRBJ2-7, with 7 bases aligning to TRBD2. Per the germline V gene, CDR1 is SGHDT and CDR2 is YYEEEE. CDR3 length: 15 residues. J gave up 2 bases and V 0 bases, and 5 bases lay outside the gene matches. CDR3 sequence: CASSLVTSATYEQYF. The CDR3 DNA reads TGTGCCAGCAGCTTGGTCACTAGCGCAACCTACGAGCAGTACTTC.

Only a few counts were recorded for this clonotype. This sequence joins TRBV5-1 and TRBJ1-5; no reliable D call. V shed 0 bases and J shed 2 bases, with 6 bases lying between them. Germline V gene sequence: CDR1 SGHRS, CDR2 YFSETQ. The CDR3 has 14 residues. CDR3 region: CASSLESGNQPQHF. CDR3 in DNA: TGCGCCAGCAGCTTGGAGTCAGGCAATCAGCCCCAGCATTTT.

This clonotype was detected a few times. The rearrangement links TRBV7-9 to TRBJ1-2; D perhaps matches TRBD1 (6 bases). There are 13 residues in the CDR3. Trimming left V 5 bases short and J 4 bases short, with 11 bases between. Germline CDR1 SEHNR, CDR2 FQNEAQ (reference sequence). In nucleotides, the CDR3 is TGTGCCAGCAGCCAGGACAGCGGCTATGGCTACACCTTC. It is translated as CASSQDSGYGYTF.

V is TRBV29-1 and J is TRBJ2-5; D may be TRBD2 (7 bases). CDR1 SQVTM and CDR2 ANQGSEA come from the germline V gene. Trimming removed 6 bases from V and 3 bases from J, with 8 bases in between. This CDR3 spans 11 amino acids. The CDR3 here is CSVGGEETQYF. CDR3 coding DNA: TGCAGCGTAGGGGGGGAAGAGACCCAGTACTTC.

This clonotype has ten or more counts. The chain's CDR3 is CAWSSSPNYGYTF. CDR3 bases: TGTGCCTGGAGTAGCAGCCCAAACTATGGCTACACCTTC. V usage is TRBV30 and J usage is TRBJ1-2; D unresolved. The CDR3 spans 13 residues. The ends were cut back, 2 bases at V and 2 bases at J, with 9 bases in the middle. CDR1 and CDR2 from the germline V gene are GTSNPN and SVGIG (reference sequence).

The sample holds a few counts of this clonotype. The chain is built from TRBV29-1 and TRBJ1-1; TRBD1 might be the D (6 bases). The V and J ends lost 6 bases and 1 base respectively, with 9 bases between them. The germline gives CDR1 SQVTM, CDR2 ANQGSEA. The length of the CDR3 is 12 residues. CDR3 bases: TGCAGCGTCGTACAGGGGAACACTGAAGCTTTCTTT. It specifies CSVVQGNTEAFF.

This clonotype was seen a few times. The chain is built from TRBV12-3 or TRBV12-4 and TRBJ2-2, with D unclear. The CDR3 is 16 residues long. Deletions cut 6 bases from V and 2 bases from J, with 16 bases between. Here the CDR3 reads CASRRMGRSNTGELFF. The CDR3, as DNA: TGTGCCAGCAGGAGGATGGGCAGAAGCAACACCGGGGAGCTGTTTTTT.

The table lists this clonotype with many counts. The V gene is TRBV27, the J gene TRBJ1-4, with 12 bases aligning to TRBD1. The CDR3 has 16 residues. The ends lost 2 bases at V and 7 bases at J; junction bases unmatched: 5. Germline V gene lookup returns CDR1 MNHEY and CDR2 SMNVEV (reference sequence). The CDR3 coding sequence is TGTGCCAGCAGTTTACTAGGGACAGGGGGCCTTGAAAAACTGTTTTTT. Amino acids: CASSLLGTGGLEKLFF.

This clonotype was seen a handful of times. This rearrangement joins TRBV30 to TRBJ2-1; D is possibly TRBD2 (6 bases). Germline V gene sequence: CDR1 GTSNPN, CDR2 SVGIG (reference sequence). The germline V and J ends were trimmed by 4 bases and 9 bases, with 31 bases remaining between them. The length of the CDR3 is 18 residues. The CDR3 coding sequence is TGTGCCTGGATTCCGAGGGGCCTATTTGCGGGAAACAATGGTGAGCAGTTCTTC. This encodes CAWIPRGLFAGNNGEQFF.

This clonotype showed up just a few times. This rearrangement joins TRBV28 to TRBJ1-1; D gene unclear. The CDR3 is 12 amino acids. V was cut by 9 bases and J by 0 bases, with 8 bases left in between. Germline V lookup: CDR1 MDHEN, CDR2 SYDVKM. In DNA form, the CDR3 reads TGTGCCAGTGATGGGGTGAACACTGAAGCTTTCTTT. It encodes CASDGVNTEAFF.

This clonotype was counted many times. The chain has TRBV27 and TRBJ1-2; 7 positions agree with TRBD1. The V and J ends lost 5 bases and 4 bases, in that order; junction bases with no gene match: 4. The V gene's germline CDR1 is MNHEY and CDR2 SMNVEV (reference sequence). The CDR3 spans 13 residues. Here the CDR3 reads CASSIRQGYGYTF. The DNA of the CDR3 is TGTGCCAGCAGTATACGACAGGGCTATGGCTACACCTTC.

The V call is TRBV6-1, the J call TRBJ2-5, with TRBD2 matching over 8 bases. V dropped 5 bases and J dropped 4; count of bases not matched to a gene: 9. CDR3 length: 15 residues. Germline V CDR1 and CDR2: MNHNS, SASEGT. CDR3 coding DNA: TGTGCCAGCAGTCTCGTTTCAGCGGGAGTAGAGACCCAGTACTTC. It is translated as CASSLVSAGVETQYF.

This clonotype was seen only a few times. This chain links TRBV7-2 with TRBJ1-3; no firm D call. CDR1 and CDR2 (germline): SGHTA, FQGNSA. The length of the CDR3 is 15 residues. The V gene lost 1 base and the J gene lost 4 bases, with 11 bases spanning the gap. CDR3 bases: TGTGCCAGCAGCTTAGGGTTAGGGAAAGGAAACACCATATATTTT. The encoded protein is CASSLGLGKGNTIYF.

This clonotype was counted ten times or more. This sequence joins TRBV12-3 or TRBV12-4 and TRBJ1-4, with D possibly matching TRBD1 (6 bases). The germline V and J ends were trimmed by 8 bases and 0 bases, with 10 bases remaining between them. CDR3 length: 14 residues. The CDR3 DNA is TGTGCCAGCCGTCAGGGGCCAACTAATGAAAAACTGTTTTTT. This gives the protein CASRQGPTNEKLFF.

This clonotype was recorded a few times. The CDR3, as DNA: TGTGCCAGCAGCTTAGCGGGGGGGAACTACAATGAGCAGTTCTTC. It is translated as CASSLAGGNYNEQFF. V usage is TRBV5-5 and J usage is TRBJ2-1; 10 nucleotides match TRBD2. CDR1 is SGHKS, CDR2 YYEKEE, per germline (reference sequence). The junction had 2 bases not matched to a gene; V was cut back by 2 bases and J by 3 bases. The CDR3 runs to 15 residues.

This clonotype was seen a few times. This rearrangement joins TRBV18 to TRBJ2-3; 8 nucleotides agree with TRBD2. Losses at the gene ends were 0 bases for V and 5 bases for J; bases not matched to a gene: 7. Germline CDR1 KGHSH, CDR2 LQKENI. This CDR3 spans 16 amino acids. CDR3 bases: TGTGCCAGCTCACCACCCGTGGCGGGAGGCAGAGATACGCAGTATTTT. Translating it yields CASSPPVAGGRDTQYF.

This clonotype has only a few counts. The V gene is TRBV5-6, the J gene TRBJ2-3, with no clear D. CDR1 is SGHDT, CDR2 YYEEEE, per germline. Trimming shortened V by 0 bases and J by 0 bases, and 14 bases separated the two germline ends. CDR3 size: 17 residues. CDR3 DNA: TGTGCCAGCAGCTTGGACCATTTGATCACGAGCACAGATACGCAGTATTTT. It specifies CASSLDHLITSTDTQYF.

This clonotype has a handful of counts. This chain links TRBV28 with TRBJ1-3, with no clear D. The CDR3 runs to 11 residues. CDR1 is MDHEN and CDR2 is SYDVKM in the germline V gene. V dropped 6 bases and J dropped 3 bases, with 3 bases sitting between them. Here the CDR3 reads CASRYGNTIYF. The CDR3 region has the DNA TGTGCCAGCAGATATGGAAACACCATATATTTT.

This clonotype was seen only a few times. V usage is TRBV11-3 and J usage is TRBJ2-2; D perhaps matches TRBD2 (5 bases). V was trimmed by 4 bases and J by 0 bases, leaving 12 bases between them. This CDR3 spans 16 amino acids. The germline CDR1 and CDR2 sequences are SGHNT and YENEEA. The CDR3 coding sequence is TGTGCCAGCAGCTCATCAGGACTCGCGAACACCGGGGAGCTGTTTTTT. Its translation: CASSSSGLANTGELFF.

The rearrangement joins TRBV28 to TRBJ2-7; possibly TRBD1 for D (6 bases). CDR3 length: 12 residues. Germline V lookup: CDR1 MDHEN, CDR2 SYDVKM. Trimming removed 6 bases from V and 3 bases from J, with 9 bases in between. The CDR3 DNA follows: TGTGCCAGCAGGGACAGAGACTACGAGCAGTACTTC. Its protein is CASRDRDYEQYF.

This clonotype was observed many times. The chain employs TRBV11-2 and TRBJ2-2; D is ambiguous. CDR3 size: 15 residues. CDR1 is SGHAT and CDR2 is FQNNGV in the germline V gene. V lost 5 bases and J lost 10, with 20 bases in between. As DNA, the CDR3 is TGTGCCAGCAGCCCCAATTTAGACCCAAGCGTGGAGCTGTTTTTT. Translated: CASSPNLDPSVELFF. The variable domain in full, with the rest retrieved from reference TRBV11-2 and TRBJ2-2, is EAGVAQSPRYKIIEKRQSVAFWCNPISGHATLYWYQQILGQGPKLLIQFQNNGVVDDSQLPKDRFSAERLKGVDSTLKIQPAKLEDSAVYLCASSPNLDPSVELFFGEGSRLTVL.

The chain joins TRBV18 to TRBJ2-1, with a possible D match to TRBD2 (6 bases). This CDR3 comprises 15 residues. V lost 2 bases to trimming and J lost 4 bases, with 12 bases between them. Germline V CDR1 and CDR2: KGHSH, LQKENI. The CDR3 loop reads CASSPSQRAYNEQFF. CDR3 nucleotides: TGTGCCAGCTCACCATCCCAGCGGGCGTACAATGAGCAGTTCTTC.

This clonotype was detected only a few times. The gene calls are TRBV7-9 and TRBJ2-5, with D hard to call. Trimming removed 3 bases from V and 5 bases from J, with 10 bases in between. The CDR3 is made up of 13 amino acids. The V gene's germline CDR1 is SEHNR and CDR2 FQNEAQ (reference sequence). CDR3 protein: CASSFTARETQYF. CDR3 nucleotides: TGTGCCAGCAGCTTTACAGCTCGGGAGACCCAGTACTTC.

The chain employs TRBV19 and TRBJ1-5, with D uncertain. In germline, CDR1 is LNHDA, CDR2 SQIVND (reference sequence). CDR3 length: 13 residues. V was clipped by 4 bases and J by 3 bases, with 7 bases between them. The CDR3 spells CASSSRINQPQHF. The DNA for the CDR3 is TGTGCCAGTAGTAGCCGAATCAATCAGCCCCAGCATTTT.